A single sample is the source of the 12 T cell receptor beta chains below, sequenced in a study of beta chain features in type 1 diabetes. Every isolated RNA sample was fully reverse transcribed, so sequencing captured expressed TCRB transcripts. Assay used: immunoSEQ multiplex PCR; TCRdb lists only in-frame clones, some missing. Of 130,000 to 150,000 clones detected, 40% to 60% appear once; the ten largest clones hold around 0.42%. Sequenced sample: Tregs from blood. These receptors were taken from a young man in good health.

This rearrangement joins TRBV7-9 to TRBJ2-1; D remains unclear. Germline CDR1 and CDR2: SEHNR and FQNEAQ (reference sequence). V was cut by 1 base and J by 4 bases, with 5 bases left in between. This CDR3 is 13 amino acids long. CDR3 region: CASSLGRYNEQFF. DNA for the CDR3: TGTGCCAGCAGCTTAGGCAGATACAATGAGCAGTTCTTC. Together with reference TRBV7-9 and TRBJ2-1, the CDR3 gives the full variable domain: DTGVSQNPRHKITKRGQNVTFRCDPISEHNRLYWYRQTLGQGPEFLTYFQNEAQLEKSRLLSDRFSAERPKGSFSTLEIQRTEQGDSAMYLCASSLGRYNEQFFGPGTRLTVL.

The chain combines TRBV7-2 with TRBJ1-4, with D unresolved. CDR3 length: 15 residues. The germline CDR1 and CDR2 sequences are SGHTA and FQGNSA. With 0 bases removed from V and 3 bases from J, the gap between germline ends came to 8 bases. CDR3: CASSLAGRPNEKLFF. The CDR3 DNA follows: TGTGCCAGCAGCTTAGCGGGCAGACCTAATGAAAAACTGTTTTTT.

As for this clone: Additional DNA sequences in this sample encode the identical CDR3. V is TRBV5-1 and J is TRBJ1-6; TRBD1 agrees at 8 bases. The germline gives CDR1 SGHRS, CDR2 YFSETQ. The CDR3 runs 14 residues. V shed 3 bases, J shed 7 bases, and the junction held 3 bases outside the gene matches. CDR3 amino acids: CASSSQGGNSPLHF. The CDR3 nucleotides read TGCGCCAGCAGCTCACAGGGGGGAAATTCACCCCTCCACTTT.

V gene TRBV7-9 combines with J gene TRBJ1-2, with D tentatively TRBD1 (5 bases). CDR1 and CDR2 (germline): SEHNR, FQNEAQ (reference sequence). V lost 1 base, J lost 5 bases, and 14 bases lay in between. This CDR3 has 15 amino acids. The CDR3, as DNA: TGTGCCAGCAGCTTAGAGCTCGGCAGGACATATGGCTACACCTTC. Encoded protein: CASSLELGRTYGYTF. Supplemented by reference TRBV7-9 and TRBJ1-2, the full variable domain reads DTGVSQNPRHKITKRGQNVTFRCDPISEHNRLYWYRQTLGQGPEFLTYFQNEAQLEKSRLLSDRFSAERPKGSFSTLEIQRTEQGDSAMYLCASSLELGRTYGYTFGSGTRLTVV.

The rearrangement uses TRBV7-2 and TRBJ2-1; 14 bases agree with TRBD2. The CDR3 contains 16 residues. The germline gives CDR1 SGHTA, CDR2 FQGNSA. V gave up 6 bases and J gave up 6 bases; unmatched junction bases: 7. CDR3 sequence (DNA): TGTGCCAGCAGGTTGACTAGCGGGGGGGCCACCAATGAGCAGTTCTTC. Amino acid sequence: CASRLTSGGATNEQFF. The full variable domain, completed using reference TRBV7-2 and TRBJ2-1, is GAGVSQSPSNKVTEKGKDVELRCDPISGHTALYWYRQSLGQGLEFLIYFQGNSAPDKSGLPSDRFSAERTGGSVSTLTIQRTQQEDSAVYLCASRLTSGGATNEQFFGPGTRLTVL.

The chain recombines TRBV6-6 with TRBJ1-2; 11 positions match TRBD1. Losses at the gene ends were 6 bases for V and 7 bases for J; bases not matched to a gene: 7. CDR3 length equals 14 residues. The germline CDR1 and CDR2 sequences are MNHNY and SVGAGI (reference sequence). As DNA, the CDR3 is TGTGCCAGCAGGCCCGTAGGGACAGGGGGTGGCTACACCTTC. This sequence encodes CASRPVGTGGGYTF.

The chain joins TRBV6-5 to TRBJ2-5, with 8 bases matching TRBD1. After removal of 8 bases from V and 0 bases from J, the junction contained 8 bases not matched to a gene. The CDR3 is 15 amino acids. The germline V gene encodes CDR1 MNHEY and CDR2 SVGAGI. CDR3 in amino acids: CASARQGLYQETQYF. CDR3 DNA: TGTGCCAGCGCCCGACAGGGGTTGTACCAAGAGACCCAGTACTTC.

The genes are TRBV18 and TRBJ2-6; D remains unclear. Per the germline V gene, CDR1 is KGHSH and CDR2 is LQKENI. Trimming took 0 bases from V and 0 from J, leaving 6 bases between them. This CDR3 has 16 amino acids. CDR3 DNA sequence: TGTGCCAGCTCACCACCTCTTAACTCTGGGGCCAACGTCCTGACTTTC. It codes for CASSPPLNSGANVLTF.

The table lists this clone with a few counts. V and J are TRBV7-2 and TRBJ1-2; possible D gene TRBD1, 6 bases. The CDR3 extends over 14 amino acids. Trimming took 5 bases from V and 4 from J, leaving 14 bases between them. Germline values: CDR1 SGHTA, CDR2 FQGNSA. CDR3 residues: CASSERATGYGYTF. In nucleotides, the CDR3 is TGTGCCAGCAGCGAGAGGGCGACAGGCTATGGCTACACCTTC. The full variable domain, rest sourced from reference TRBV7-2 and TRBJ1-2, is GAGVSQSPSNKVTEKGKDVELRCDPISGHTALYWYRQSLGQGLEFLIYFQGNSAPDKSGLPSDRFSAERTGGSVSTLTIQRTQQEDSAVYLCASSERATGYGYTFGSGTRLTVV.

The genes are TRBV9 and TRBJ2-1, with D maybe TRBD1 (6 bases). Germline loops: CDR1 SGDLS, CDR2 YYNGEE. Trimming stripped 0 bases from V and 7 bases from J, with 11 bases between. This CDR3 has 14 residues. The CDR3: CASSVDRVRNEQFF. The CDR3 DNA follows: TGTGCCAGCAGCGTAGACAGGGTTAGAAATGAGCAGTTCTTC.

The rearrangement joins TRBV6-5 to TRBJ2-3, with 7 bases that match TRBD2. CDR3 size: 15 residues. Unmatched junction bases numbered 5, after V lost 0 bases and J lost 5 bases. Germline CDR1 reads MNHEY; CDR2 reads SVGAGI. The CDR3 protein is CASSYSRGRGDTQYF. CDR3 sequence (DNA): TGTGCCAGCAGTTACTCGCGGGGGAGAGGAGATACGCAGTATTTT.

The V call is TRBV6-8, the J call TRBJ2-7; TRBD2 aligns across 9 bases. CDR3 length: 15 residues. The ends lost 8 bases at V and 4 bases at J; junction bases unmatched: 12. Germline V CDR1 and CDR2: MNHGY, SAAAGT. The CDR3 coding sequence is TGTGCCAGCGCTCATACGGGACTAGCATTGTACGAGCAGTACTTC. It encodes CASAHTGLALYEQYF.